Listed here are 20 T cell receptor beta chains from one sample, sequenced in a study of monozygotic twins with inflammatory bowel disease. Reprocessing the 5' RACE reads, TCRdb reports a single entry for every CDR3 protein and omits DNA. Its table lists about 160,000 distinct CDR3 sequences. What was sequenced was blood. These receptors all come from a human donor with ulcerative colitis or Crohn's disease, or a healthy co-twin of an affected twin (not recorded which).

This rearrangement joins TRBV30 to TRBJ2-5; TCRdb's D call of TRBD1 is untestable without DNA. Germline CDR1 GTSNPN, CDR2 SVGIG (reference sequence). This CDR3 region has 15 residues. This CDR3 reads CAWSGRQPFRETQYF.

This chain links TRBV5-1 with TRBJ1-1. This CDR3 has 14 residues. CDR1 SGHRS and CDR2 YFSETQ come from the germline V gene. CDR3 residues: CASSWGASNTEAFF.

The chain recombines TRBV5-1 with TRBJ1-5. Germline loops: CDR1 SGHRS, CDR2 YFSETQ. This CDR3 has 16 amino acids. This chain's CDR3 is CASSWGGSDGNQPQHF.

The V gene is TRBV5-1, the J gene TRBJ1-1; the D call of TRBD1 rests on TCRdb alone, since no DNA is present to check it. This CDR3 is built from 13 residues. The germline CDR1 and CDR2 sequences are SGHRS and YFSETQ. CDR3 in amino acids: CASSYGTTGDAFF.

The rearrangement links TRBV5-1 to TRBJ1-1; absent DNA, TCRdb's TRBD1 call cannot be checked. From germline, CDR1 is SGHRS and CDR2 YFSETQ. This CDR3 spans 15 amino acids. CDR3 protein: CASSLDGQKNTEAFF.

V usage is TRBV27 and J usage is TRBJ2-7; absent DNA, TCRdb's TRBD1 call cannot be checked. CDR1 is MNHEY, CDR2 SMNVEV, per germline (reference sequence). This CDR3 is built from 15 residues. CDR3 sequence reads: CASSLGIGQGYEQYF.

The V gene is TRBV5-1, the J gene TRBJ2-5; TCRdb outputs TRBD2, but without DNA this stays unchecked. The CDR3 covers 15 residues. From germline, CDR1 is SGHRS and CDR2 YFSETQ. This CDR3 reads CASSLDGRASETQYF.

This chain links TRBV29-1 with TRBJ2-1; TCRdb's assignment of TRBD1 cannot be checked, as there is no DNA. Germline assignment: CDR1 SQVTM and CDR2 ANQGSEA. This CDR3 contains 12 residues. The chain's CDR3 is CSVDRVDNEQFF.

The chain uses TRBV11-2 and TRBJ2-3. This CDR3 has 13 amino acids. Per the germline V gene, CDR1 is SGHAT and CDR2 is FQNNGV. The CDR3 protein is CASSLGYTDTQYF.

The chain employs TRBV7-8 and TRBJ2-7; the TRBD2 assignment by TCRdb is unverifiable without DNA. The CDR3 loop spans 15 amino acids. Germline V lookup: CDR1 SGHVS, CDR2 FQNEAQ. The CDR3 is CASSLVSSGYYEQYF.

The V gene is TRBV12-3 or TRBV12-4, the J gene TRBJ1-2; TCRdb outputs TRBD1, but without DNA this stays unchecked. CDR3 length: 15 residues. The CDR3 is CASTRKDRPNYGYTF.

The chain combines TRBV28 with TRBJ1-1. CDR1 is MDHEN and CDR2 is SYDVKM in the germline V gene. CDR3 length: 14 amino acids. CDR3 in amino acids: CASSFSPRGTEAFF.

This chain joins TRBV6-2 or TRBV6-3 and TRBJ2-3; the TRBD1 assignment by TCRdb is unverifiable without DNA. Germline CDR1 is MNHEY and CDR2 is SVGEGT. There are 20 residues in the CDR3. This chain's CDR3 is CASSTYGTLPHLSYTDTQYF.

The V call is TRBV9, the J call TRBJ2-1; lacking DNA, the TRBD1 call made by TCRdb goes unchecked. Per the germline V gene, CDR1 is SGDLS and CDR2 is YYNGEE. The length of the CDR3 is 17 residues. This chain's CDR3 is CASSTPVGGANYNEQFF. The full variable domain, rest sourced from reference TRBV9 and TRBJ2-1, is DSGVTQTPKHLITATGQRVTLRCSPRSGDLSVYWYQQSLDQGLQFLIQYYNGEERAKGNILERFSAQQFPDLHSELNLSSLELGDSALYFCASSTPVGGANYNEQFFGPGTRLTVL.

The genes are TRBV6-2 or TRBV6-3 and TRBJ2-3; TCRdb selects TRBD2, and the lack of DNA leaves this call unchecked. This CDR3 contains 16 residues. Germline-derived CDR1 and CDR2 are MNHEY and SVGEGT. The CDR3 loop is CASSLRLAGDADTQYF.

J is TRBJ2-5 and V is TRBV5-1; TCRdb's D call, TRBD2, is unchecked because there is no DNA. Germline V CDR1 and CDR2: SGHRS, YFSETQ. CDR3 size: 16 residues. CDR3 in amino acids: CASSAGAGTYQETQYF.

The chain couples TRBV6-5 to TRBJ2-3; TCRdb lists TRBD1, though no DNA is available to test this call. This CDR3 is built from 15 residues. The germline V gene encodes CDR1 MNHEY and CDR2 SVGAGI. CDR3 amino acids: CASSYFSGTGDTQYF.

The chain joins TRBV20-1 to TRBJ2-1; TCRdb picks TRBD2, but there is no DNA to check that call. This CDR3 spans 15 amino acids. Per germline, CDR1 DFQATT and CDR2 SNEGSKA (reference sequence). This CDR3 is CSATYGTSGSNEQFF.

The chain combines TRBV20-1 with TRBJ2-5; TCRdb indicates TRBD1, and absent DNA this call remains unverified. Germline assignment: CDR1 DFQATT and CDR2 SNEGSKA (reference sequence). CDR3 length: 12 amino acids. CDR3 region: CSARQGLETQYF.

The chain is built from TRBV6-5 and TRBJ2-7; TCRdb outputs TRBD2, but without DNA this stays unchecked. This CDR3 region has 15 residues. Germline assignment: CDR1 MNHEY and CDR2 SVGAGI. The CDR3 protein is CASSLTSGTSYEQYF.